This TCR beta chain was recorded in a study of control samples from healthy donors and cancer patients (dated by TCRdb to 2019 to 2021). Deletion took 0 bases off V and 5 bases off J, with a span of 14 bases between the germline ends. Including cysteine and phenylalanine, the CDR3 has 16 amino acids. Only the CDR3 DNA is retained, 48 bases long and in frame from the first base. According to the germline V gene, CDR1 reads SGHRS and CDR2 reads YFSETQ. Library generation was performed with the immunoSEQ multiplex PCR assay. Drawn from immuneACCESS, this table holds only the in-frame rearrangements with V and J called that TCRdb kept. Clones are partly lost; checked studies trace under half to an unresolved V gene and leave the rest unexplained. The table for this sample lists about 55,000 clones; around 97% of them were counted only once. 1.5% to 2% of the sample rests with the top ten. As concerns this clone: Its antigen specificity is not known. No per-base quality is available; no much larger clone lies one base away.

This chain is built from TRBV5-1 and TRBJ2-2, with the D segment identity uncertain. This receptor was obtained from a woman in her twenties or thirties in good health. The sample consisted of blood. Here is the DNA: TGCGCCAGCAGCTTGGAGGGATATCCTAATACCGGGGAGCTGTTTTTT. Protein translation: CASSLEGYPNTGELFF. Here the CDR3 is joined to the reference TRBV5-1 and TRBJ2-2 genes, and the full variable domain is: KAGVTQTPRYLIKTRGQQVTLSCSPISGHRSVSWYQQTPGQGLQFLFEYFSETQRNKGNFPGRFSGRQFSNSRSEMNVSTLELGDSALYLCASSLEGYPNTGELFFGEGSRLTVL.